A selection of T cell receptor beta chains follows, all from one sample in a study of memory CD4+ T cells and cytomegalovirus serostatus. The protocol was immunoSEQ multiplex PCR, while the TCRdb copy is restricted to in-frame clones and leaves out a portion. Of 40,000 to 50,000 clones listed, over 65% are singletons. The sequenced material came from memory CD4+ T cells from blood. Receptors originate from an adult in good health and CMV-seronegative. CDR3s include the opening cysteine and the closing phenylalanine or tryptophan.

TRBJ1-1,TRBV30,CACGGPAGTEAFF
TRBJ2-1,TRBV4-2,CASSQLSGGAGNEQFF
TRBJ2-6,TRBV2,CASIATGANVLTF
TRBJ2-1,TRBV20-1,CSAGERGEQFF
TRBJ2-1,TRBV6-6,CASSYGSGNYNEQFF
TRBJ2-1,TRBV25-1,CASSRDKNYNEQFF
TRBJ1-2,TRBV19,CASSASGANGYTF
TRBJ2-7,TRBV5-4,CASSAGTGGPWYEQYF
TRBJ1-3,TRBV7-8,CASSLPGGNTIYF
TRBJ2-5,TRBV7-2,CASSPQGGSQETQYF
TRBJ1-6,TRBV11-1,CASSLRGTGSLRSPLHF
TRBJ2-5,TRBV7-8,CASRRTGGITQETQYF
TRBJ2-1,TRBV9,CASSASGSSYNEQFF
TRBJ1-4,TRBV6-5,CASSLDGTTNEKLFF
TRBJ2-7,TRBV6-1,CASSATLRGYHEQYF
TRBJ2-7,TRBV6-5,CASSLADRAYEQYF
TRBJ2-7,TRBV2,CASSSRVIEGEQYF
TRBJ2-7,TRBV5-4,CASSLTQGGDEQYF
TRBJ1-1,TRBV27,CASSWGQGAEVAFF
TRBJ1-2,TRBV11-3,CASSLEGREANYGYTF
TRBJ1-1,TRBV19,CASSVQQGAGAFF
TRBJ1-1,TRBV7-9,CASSPQDSKNTEAFF
TRBJ1-2,TRBV19,CASSPSGGRWDGYTF